This T cell receptor (beta chain) was obtained from a study of T cell clusters in autoimmune cytopenias. About 37,500 genome equivalents of blood DNA were amplified for TRB. Frequency places this clonotype as medium-sized (0.01 to 0.1%). TRB was amplified by touch-down multiplex PCR, primer pools A and B combined. No DNA is given; TCRdb re-called the multiplex PCR reads and lists each CDR3 protein once. The clone table shows 8,000 to 8,500 distinct CDR3 sequences, with the ten largest holding roughly 3%. The germline V gene has CDR1 SQVTM and CDR2 ANQGSEA. The CDR3 totals 12 residues. This clonotype originated in a human donor with an autoimmune cytopenia or autoimmune hepatitis (not recorded which). J is TRBJ2-5 and V is TRBV29-1; the TRBD2 assignment by TCRdb is unverifiable without DNA. The specimen sequenced was peripheral blood. CDR3: CSVSSGGETQYF.